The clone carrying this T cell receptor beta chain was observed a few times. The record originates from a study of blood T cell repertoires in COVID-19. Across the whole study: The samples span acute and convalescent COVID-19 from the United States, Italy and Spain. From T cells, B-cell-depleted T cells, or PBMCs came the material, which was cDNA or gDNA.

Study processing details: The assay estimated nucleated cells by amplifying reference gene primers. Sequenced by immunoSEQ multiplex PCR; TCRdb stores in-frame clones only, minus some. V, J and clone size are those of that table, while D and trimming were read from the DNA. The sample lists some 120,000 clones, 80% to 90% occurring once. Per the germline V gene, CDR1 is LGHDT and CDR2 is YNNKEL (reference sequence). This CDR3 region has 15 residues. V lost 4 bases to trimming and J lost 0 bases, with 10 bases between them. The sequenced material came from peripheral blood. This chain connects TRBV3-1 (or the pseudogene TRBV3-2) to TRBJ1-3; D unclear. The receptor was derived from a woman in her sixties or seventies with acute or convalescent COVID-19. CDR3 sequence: CASSPRGFSGNTIYF. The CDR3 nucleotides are TGTGCCAGCAGCCCACGAGGTTTCTCTGGAAACACCATATATTTT.